Listed here are 6 T cell receptor beta chains from one sample, sequenced in a study of T-cell reconstitution after alpha-beta-depleted transplantation in children. The TCRbeta library incorporated unique molecular identifiers. TCRdb reprocessed the PCR reads via MiXCR and lists one record per CDR3 protein. The sample includes about 500,000 distinct CDR3 sequences, roughly 33% of them seen just once. The sample here was PBMCs from the stem cell graft donor, taken from the stem cell graft. Receptors originate from a human donor who donated a stem cell graft to a child with aplastic anemia.

The V gene is TRBV6-5, the J gene TRBJ2-6; no clear D gene. Trimming removed 1 base from V and 0 bases from J, with 7 bases in between. Germline values: CDR1 MNHEY, CDR2 SVGAGI. The CDR3 is 16 amino acids. The CDR3 region is CASSYYTPSGANVLTF. CDR3 sequence (DNA): TGTGCCAGCAGTTACTATACCCCCTCTGGGGCCAACGTCCTGACTTTC.

The chain uses TRBV7-2 and TRBJ1-1; D remains ambiguous. Trimming cost V 1 base and J 6 bases, with 9 bases left between them. Germline assignment: CDR1 SGHTA and CDR2 FQGNSA. The CDR3 covers 13 residues. CDR3: CASSLVTVSEAFF. The CDR3 region has the DNA TGTGCCAGCAGCTTAGTTACGGTCTCTGAAGCTTTCTTT.

This clonotype was recorded a few times. This sequence joins TRBV10-1 and TRBJ2-2; 8 bases agree with TRBD2. Losses at the gene ends were 3 bases for V and 6 bases for J; bases not matched to a gene: 15. The germline V gene has CDR1 WNHNN and CDR2 SYGVQD (reference sequence). The CDR3 runs 18 residues. The CDR3 bases are TGCGCCAGCAGTGATAAAATTCTGAGCGGGAGAGTACCCGGGGAGCTGTTTTTT. Translation gives CASSDKILSGRVPGELFF.

The V and J genes are TRBV7-3 and TRBJ2-3, with 8 bases fitting TRBD2. The ends lost 6 bases at V and 0 bases at J; junction bases unmatched: 5. Germline CDR1 and CDR2: SGHTA and FQGTGA. CDR3 length equals 15 residues. CDR3 DNA sequence: TGTGCCAGCAGATCTAGCGGGCATAGCACAGATACGCAGTATTTT. Translated, it gives CASRSSGHSTDTQYF.

This chain joins TRBV6-2 or TRBV6-3 and TRBJ2-2, with TRBD2 matching 9 bases. The CDR3 has 16 residues. CDR1 and CDR2 from the germline V gene are MNHEY and SVGEGT. V dropped 2 bases and J dropped 6; count of bases not matched to a gene: 7. The CDR3 spells CASSYTNSGSSGELFF. Here the CDR3 DNA reads TGTGCCAGCAGTTACACGAATAGCGGGAGTTCCGGGGAGCTGTTTTTT.

This clonotype appeared a few times. V gene TRBV4-3 combines with J gene TRBJ1-5; D call uncertain. From germline, CDR1 is LGHNA and CDR2 YSLEER. The ends were cut back, 0 bases at V and 5 bases at J, with 14 bases in the middle. The CDR3 is 16 residues long. CDR3 DNA: TGCGCCAGCAGCCAAGATGCGACCCCGCGGGATCAGCCCCAGCATTTT. It translates to CASSQDATPRDQPQHF.